The 6 T cell receptor beta chains below were found in one sample sequenced in a study of T cell repertoires in cytomegalovirus infection. TCRdb analysed the reads with MiXCR anew, one entry per CDR3 protein. The sample yields 180,000 or so distinct CDR3 sequences, about 18% seen once. Sample: CD8+ T cells from PBMCs. Source of these receptors: a human donor in good health (CMV status not recorded). Some clones in this sample may be carry-over from other donors' samples.

This clonotype was observed a handful of times. At one of its ends the junction is not consistent with the germline gene, which may arise from a read error. CDR3 in DNA: TGTACCAGCAGCCCATCGAACCGGGACAGGGGCCTCTATGGCAACACCTTC. Encoded protein: CTSSPSNRDRGLYGNTF. The chain combines TRBV7-2 with TRBJ1-2; 10 positions match TRBD1. The CDR3 has 17 residues. CDR1 and CDR2 (germline): SGHTA, FQGNSA.

The V gene is TRBV7-6, the J gene TRBJ1-1; D might be TRBD1 (5 bases). CDR3 length equals 16 residues. The ends were cut back, 1 base at V and 0 bases at J, with 12 bases in the middle. Germline CDR1 SGHVS, CDR2 FNYEAQ. CDR3 amino acids: CASSLEGLNMNTEAFF. CDR3 sequence (DNA): TGTGCCAGCAGCTTAGAGGGGCTTAACATGAACACTGAAGCTTTCTTT.

A note on this clonotype: Given a much more abundant clone one base away, this may be a read error. The V call is TRBV7-9, the J call TRBJ1-5, with D maybe TRBD1 (5 bases). Germline assignment: CDR1 SEHNR and CDR2 FQNEAQ (reference sequence). The germline V and J ends were trimmed by 0 bases and 2 bases, with 20 bases remaining between them. CDR3 length equals 19 residues. The CDR3 bases are TGTGCCAGCAGCTTAGCAGGGGACGCACACCTATGGCGCAATCAGCCCCAGCATTTT. Amino acids: CASSLAGDAHLWRNQPQHF.

This chain joins TRBV7-9 and TRBJ1-4, with D unclear. The germline V gene encodes CDR1 SEHNR and CDR2 FQNEAQ (reference sequence). V was trimmed by 1 base and J by 7 bases, leaving 13 bases between them. The CDR3 totals 15 residues. The CDR3 loop reads CASSLVTLKSEKLFF. The CDR3 DNA reads as TGTGCCAGCAGCTTAGTAACCCTAAAAAGTGAAAAACTGTTTTTT.

This clonotype has just a few counts. The chain employs TRBV4-3 and TRBJ1-1, with D unresolved. V gave up 0 bases and J gave up 5 bases, with 7 bases separating them. The CDR3 covers 13 residues. Germline CDR1 LGHNA, CDR2 YSLEER. This chain's CDR3 is CASSQEYLTEAFF. CDR3 in DNA: TGCGCCAGCAGCCAAGAATATCTGACTGAAGCTTTCTTT.

This clonotype was observed a few times. The chain has TRBV10-3 and TRBJ2-7, with 7 bases lining up with TRBD1. Germline V gene sequence: CDR1 ENHRY, CDR2 SYGVKD. The CDR3 has 12 residues. J gave up 10 bases and V 2 bases, and 5 bases lay outside the gene matches. The CDR3 coding sequence is TGTGCCATCAGTGAGGGGACAGCCTCTCAGTACTTC. It translates to CAISEGTASQYF.